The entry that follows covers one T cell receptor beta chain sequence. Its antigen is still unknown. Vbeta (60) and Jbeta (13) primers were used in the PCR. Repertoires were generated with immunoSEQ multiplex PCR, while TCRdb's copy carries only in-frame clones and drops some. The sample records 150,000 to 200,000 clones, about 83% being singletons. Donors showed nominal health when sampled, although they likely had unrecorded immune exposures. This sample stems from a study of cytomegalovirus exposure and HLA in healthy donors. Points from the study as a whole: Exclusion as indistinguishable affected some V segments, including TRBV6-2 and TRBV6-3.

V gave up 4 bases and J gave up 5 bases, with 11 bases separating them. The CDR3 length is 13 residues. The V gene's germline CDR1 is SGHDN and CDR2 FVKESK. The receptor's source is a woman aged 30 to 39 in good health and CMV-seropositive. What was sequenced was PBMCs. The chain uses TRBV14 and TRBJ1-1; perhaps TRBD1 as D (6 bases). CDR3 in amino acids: CASSLTGGTEAFF. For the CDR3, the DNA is TGTGCCAGCAGCCTGACAGGAGGAACTGAAGCTTTCTTT.